The clone carrying this T cell receptor (beta chain) turned up a few times. This sample stems from a study of identical twins. After template switching added a universal primer site, the resulting cDNA carried unique molecular identifiers. TCRdb itself ran the 5' RACE reads through MiXCR, one entry per CDR3 protein. This sample has 450,000 or so distinct CDR3 sequences, with 12% to 15% found just once. In addition, the sample was reused for a study of yellow fever vaccine responses in identical twins.

The sequence was obtained from a woman aged 18-29 years in good health. Sequencing was performed on CD4+ T cells sorted from blood.

CDR3 coding DNA: TGTGCCAGCAGCGACACATTTTTCCAGGGGGAAGCCTACAATGAGCAGTTCTTC. This codes for CASSDTFFQGEAYNEQFF. The V gene is TRBV28, the J gene TRBJ2-1, with 7 positions matching TRBD1. The junction had 16 bases not matched to a gene; V was cut back by 6 bases and J by 2 bases. This CDR3 region has 18 residues. CDR1 is MDHEN, CDR2 SYDVKM, per germline.